This record covers a single TCR beta chain. Its specificity is unknown. The ends lost 6 bases at V and 6 bases at J; junction bases unmatched: 10. CDR1 SGHRS and CDR2 YFSETQ come from the germline V gene. This CDR3 comprises 17 residues. TCRdb's table, derived via immunoSEQ multiplex PCR, lists solely in-frame clones and lacks some. This table has roughly 66,000 clones, approximately 85% appearing once. Patients had blood sampled at baseline and again on cycle 4 day 1 and cycle 7 day 1. The data derive from a study of OX40 agonist ivuxolimab in advanced cancers. Findings and caveats of the study: CD8+ T cells averaged more expanded clones than CD4+. Those patients achieving a partial response at 0.1-3.0 mg/kg showed among the lowest clonal expansion. Researchers did not determine the expanded peripheral T cells' antigen specificity.

The material sequenced was CD4+ or CD8+ T cells sorted from blood, taken in a trial of the OX40 agonist ivuxolimab. The chain couples TRBV5-1 to TRBJ2-2; 14 bases agree with TRBD2. The sequence was collected from an adult with an advanced solid tumor such as melanoma, head and neck, liver or kidney cancer. The CDR3 here is CASTPTSGGAGSGELFF. The CDR3 DNA is TGCGCCAGCACCCCGACTAGCGGGGGGGCGGGTTCCGGGGAGCTGTTTTTT.